One and the same sample provided the 17 T cell receptor beta chains below, sequenced in a study of T-cell reconstitution after alpha-beta-depleted transplantation in children. Preparation of the TCRbeta library was carried out with unique molecular identifiers. TCRdb re-derived calls from the PCR reads in MiXCR, one entry per CDR3 protein. The sample consists of about 460,000 distinct CDR3 sequences, about an eighth of them appearing once. The material sequenced was PBMCs, mostly from graft donor cells, taken 180 days after TCRalphabeta/CD19-depleted stem cell transplant. All receptors come from a female patient aged 2 to 10 who had a stem cell transplant for aplastic anemia, so the T cells may come from the graft donor.

This clonotype has only a few counts. The chain joins TRBV4-1 to TRBJ2-2; 9 nucleotides line up with TRBD2. The V gene end was trimmed by 0 bases and the J gene end by 2 bases; junction bases not matched to a gene: 10. Germline CDR1 reads MGHRA; CDR2 reads YSYEKL. The CDR3 is 19 amino acids. CDR3 bases: TGCGCCAGCAGCCAAGAATTGGGAGTAGCGGGAGCTAACACCGGGGAGCTGTTTTTT. Translated, it gives CASSQELGVAGANTGELFF.

This clonotype was observed a few times. The V and J genes are TRBV20-1 and TRBJ1-5, with D maybe TRBD1 (6 bases). Germline CDR1 and CDR2: DFQATT and SNEGSKA (reference sequence). Trimming took 5 bases from V and 3 from J, leaving 11 bases between them. The CDR3 extends over 13 amino acids. The CDR3 sequence: CSASGTINQPQHF. In DNA, the CDR3 is TGCAGTGCTTCCGGGACAATCAATCAGCCCCAGCATTTT.

This chain uses TRBV9 with TRBJ1-5; D remains ambiguous. This CDR3 is built from 15 residues. Per the germline V gene, CDR1 is SGDLS and CDR2 is YYNGEE. V was pared by 4 bases and J by 1 base, with 12 bases between. CDR3 loop: CASSPSGRSNQPQHF. The DNA for the CDR3 is TGTGCCAGCAGCCCCTCGGGCAGAAGCAATCAGCCCCAGCATTTT.

This clonotype was counted at least ten times. This chain links TRBV12-3 or TRBV12-4 with TRBJ1-1; a possible D gene is TRBD1 (6 bases). The V and J ends lost 7 bases and 5 bases respectively, with 20 bases between them. This CDR3 comprises 15 residues. The CDR3 sequence: CASTSRGQGETEAFF. As DNA, the CDR3 is TGTGCCAGCACCTCCCGGGGGCAAGGAGAGACTGAAGCTTTCTTT.

This clonotype occurred a few times. The chain employs TRBV13 and TRBJ2-5; 11 nucleotides agree with TRBD2. The J segment lost 1 base and the V segment lost 5 bases, leaving 9 bases of the junction unmatched. The CDR3 loop spans 17 amino acids. Germline V CDR1 and CDR2: PRHDT, FYEKMQ (reference sequence). The CDR3 is CASSGPGTSGSQETQYF. The CDR3 DNA reads as TGTGCCAGCAGCGGCCCCGGGACTAGCGGCTCCCAAGAGACCCAGTACTTC.

This clonotype occurred many times. The genes are TRBV7-3 and TRBJ2-1; D might be TRBD1 or TRBD2, each matching 5 bases. This CDR3 spans 14 amino acids. V was cut by 5 bases and J by 6 bases, with 14 bases left in between. Germline V gives CDR1 SGHTA, CDR2 FQGTGA. CDR3 coding DNA: TGTGCCAGCAGCCGCCGGGACGGACCCAATGAGCAGTTCTTC. This gives the protein CASSRRDGPNEQFF.

The table lists this clonotype with a few counts. The rearrangement links TRBV20-1 to TRBJ2-3; possible D gene TRBD1, 5 bases. V was cut by 6 bases and J by 2 bases, with 21 bases left in between. The CDR3 totals 16 residues. In germline, CDR1 is DFQATT, CDR2 SNEGSKA (reference sequence). CDR3 nucleotide sequence: TGCAGTGCCAAAGGGGCCTCCGACCGGCCCACAGATACGCAGTATTTT. It translates to CSAKGASDRPTDTQYF.

The sample holds a few counts of this clonotype. The chain joins TRBV14 to TRBJ1-6; D not certain. The length of the CDR3 is 15 residues. Trimming took 1 base from V and 10 from J, leaving 14 bases between them. Germline CDR1 and CDR2: SGHDN and FVKESK. CDR3 DNA: TGTGCCAGCAGCCAAGCGCGGGAGGCTAGGTCACCCCTCCACTTT. Translation: CASSQAREARSPLHF.

Points on this clonotype: This may stem from a read error, because a much larger clone lies one nucleotide away. The chain is built from TRBV12-3 or TRBV12-4 and TRBJ2-5; unclear D gene. Trimming left V 10 bases short and J 1 base short, with 13 bases between. The CDR3 is 13 amino acids. The CDR3 loop is CATSLSTQETQYF. The DNA of the CDR3 is TGTGCCACCAGCTTGTCGACCCAAGAGACCCAGTACTTC.

The V and J genes are TRBV12-3 or TRBV12-4 and TRBJ2-7; TRBD2 matches 13 bases. The CDR3 sequence is 23 residues long. The V segment lost 3 bases and the J segment 0 bases; nucleotides outside the gene matches: 23. CDR3 protein: CASSFSLGRSTSGRPDSSYEQYV. DNA for the CDR3: TGTGCCAGCAGTTTCAGCCTCGGACGATCGACTAGCGGGAGGCCTGACAGCTCCTACGAGCAGTACGTC.

The chain combines TRBV7-2 with TRBJ2-7; D tentatively reads TRBD1 or TRBD2 (5 bases each). Trimming left V 5 bases short and J 1 base short, with 12 bases between. CDR1 and CDR2 (germline): SGHTA, FQGNSA. The CDR3 covers 14 residues. The CDR3 DNA is TGTGCCAGCAGCCCAGGGAGCGGATCCTACGAGCAGTACTTC. Translated: CASSPGSGSYEQYF.

This clonotype was found many times. This chain links TRBV29-1 with TRBJ2-7; D unclear. The CDR3 is 13 amino acids. Between the trimmed V and J ends, which lost 0 bases and 0 bases, there was a span of 6 bases. Germline values: CDR1 SQVTM, CDR2 ANQGSEA. The CDR3 is CSVEDGGSYEQYF. The DNA for the CDR3 is TGCAGCGTTGAAGATGGCGGCTCCTACGAGCAGTACTTC.

In this sample, this clonotype turned up a few times. J is TRBJ2-3 and V is TRBV11-2, with 9 bases matching TRBD2. V gave up 0 bases and J gave up 5 bases; unmatched junction bases: 12. CDR3 size: 18 residues. CDR1 is SGHAT, CDR2 FQNNGV, per germline. The CDR3 DNA is TGTGCCAGCAGCTTAGAGTACTGGGTGGGACTAGCAATAGATACGCAGTATTTT. Translated: CASSLEYWVGLAIDTQYF.

The sample holds a few counts of this clonotype. The rearrangement uses TRBV6-2 or TRBV6-3 and TRBJ2-7; D uncertain. Deletions cut 4 bases from V and 0 bases from J, with 7 bases between. The CDR3 has 13 residues. The germline gives CDR1 MNHEY, CDR2 SVGEGT. CDR3 in DNA: TGTGCCAGCAGTTTCGTCCGCTCCTACGAGCAGTACGTC. Amino acid sequence: CASSFVRSYEQYV.

This clonotype was counted between two and nine times. The chain combines TRBV25-1 with TRBJ2-2; 9 positions match TRBD1. CDR1 MGHDK and CDR2 SYGVNS come from the germline V gene. J was trimmed by 5 bases and V by 4 bases; bases with no gene match: 11. The CDR3 spans 17 residues. Here the CDR3 reads CASSVDYRGHYTGELFF. In DNA, the CDR3 is TGTGCCAGCAGTGTCGACTACAGGGGGCATTATACCGGGGAGCTGTTTTTT.

The chain is built from TRBV9 and TRBJ2-1; weak D call: TRBD1 (7 bases). This CDR3 has 15 residues. V was clipped by 0 bases and J by 3 bases, with 10 bases between them. Germline CDR1 SGDLS, CDR2 YYNGEE. As DNA, the CDR3 is TGTGCCAGCAGCGTAGGACAGGGAGGCTACAATGAGCAGTTCTTC. Protein sequence: CASSVGQGGYNEQFF. The variable domain in full, completed from reference TRBV9 and TRBJ2-1, reads DSGVTQTPKHLITATGQRVTLRCSPRSGDLSVYWYQQSLDQGLQFLIQYYNGEERAKGNILERFSAQQFPDLHSELNLSSLELGDSALYFCASSVGQGGYNEQFFGPGTRLTVL.

The genes are TRBV15 and TRBJ2-3, with 9 nucleotides matching TRBD2. The trim removed 5 bases at V and 6 bases at J, leaving 6 bases unmatched. Germline assignment: CDR1 LNHNV and CDR2 YYDKDF (reference sequence). This CDR3 has 14 residues. CDR3 residues: CATSAEAGGDTQYF. DNA for the CDR3: TGTGCCACCAGCGCCGAAGCGGGAGGTGATACGCAGTATTTT.